A selection of T cell receptor beta chains follows, all from one sample in a study of prognosis after radiotherapy for stage I lung cancer. TCRdb reanalysed the multiplex PCR reads using MiXCR and keeps one entry per CDR3 protein. The profile covers about 13,000 distinct CDR3 sequences, with approximately 47% appearing a single time and around 30% taken by the ten largest. Source: PBMCs, taken before or after stereotactic body radiation therapy (not recorded which). The origin of the receptors is a donor aged 50 or older with non-small cell lung cancer. Both conserved end residues are part of each CDR3.

V gene	J gene	CDR3 protein
TRBV6-2/TRBV6-3	TRBJ1-5	CASSEPRGEFSNQHQHF
TRBV28	TRBJ1-5	CASSSDATRPQHF
TRBV6-1	TRBJ1-1	CASRTSWDTLNNEAFF
TRBV7-8	TRBJ2-1	CASSLAHRRAEQFF
TRBV24-1	TRBJ2-6	CATSDGLAGNAGANVLTF
TRBV7-2	TRBJ2-7	CANRRNYEQYF
TRBV28	TRBJ2-7	CASSSRPGLNFKSSYEQYF
TRBV9	TRBJ2-3	CASSPPGGRGQYF
TRBV4-2	TRBJ2-1	CASGGAGGRNNEQFF
TRBV12-3/TRBV12-4	TRBJ2-1	CASSLAGEGEQFF
TRBV6-5	TRBJ2-2	CASRRLTVAGELFF
TRBV20-1	TRBJ2-3	CSASETTHTDTQYF
TRBV6-1	TRBJ2-1	CASRENYGEQFF
TRBV6-2/TRBV6-3	TRBJ2-7	CASRPPSEWAQYF
TRBV2	TRBJ2-3	CASSVEVTQYF
TRBV5-4	TRBJ2-1	CASSSPSGGSSYNEQFF
TRBV27	TRBJ1-2	CASSQGQGKRYDYTF
TRBV20-1	TRBJ2-5	CSAPLRSGTSGRTQETQYF
TRBV30	TRBJ2-3	CAWSTHSGTDTQYF
TRBV6-5	TRBJ2-2	CASSYRGRTGERFF
TRBV11-2	TRBJ2-2	CASSLVSGTGELFF
TRBV20-1	TRBJ2-2	CSATGQGSDTGELFF
TRBV4-1	TRBJ1-4	CASSRGPFGGGNEKLFF
TRBV5-4	TRBJ2-3	CASSFTGRYLSTDTQYF
TRBV24-1	TRBJ2-5	CATSDTPGTPAGETQYF
TRBV2	TRBJ1-3	CASSAGGRSGNTIYF
TRBV19	TRBJ2-5	CASSSIWTRRYQETQYF
TRBV7-3	TRBJ2-1	CASSSAGGPGEDEQFF
TRBV6-2/TRBV6-3	TRBJ1-1	CASSEKGMAGFKNTEAFF
TRBV28	TRBJ2-7	CASSSTTVGVEQYF
TRBV19	TRBJ2-1	CASSPHTGFLRNEQFF
TRBV2	TRBJ2-7	CASSEYKGAVQYF
TRBV6-4	TRBJ2-3	CASSGVDTQYF
TRBV2	TRBJ2-7	CASCEVVEQYF
TRBV7-9	TRBJ2-1	CASSSGLAGVREQFF
TRBV3-1	TRBJ2-3	CASRKSERTDTQYF
TRBV28	TRBJ2-4	CASSLAGLGMDIQYF